This TCR beta chain was captured in a study of cytomegalovirus exposure and HLA in healthy donors. Vbeta (60) and Jbeta (13) primers were used in the PCR. Method: immunoSEQ multiplex PCR; TCRdb's copy keeps in-frame clones and lacks some. The sample carries 130,000 or so clones, more than 75% recorded once. Broader study findings: Presence/absence analyses treated sequencing depth as roughly uniform across donors. When analyzed later, a missense DCLRE1C variant was found to be linked to TCR beta V- and J-gene trimming. Among the most significant clusters, several appeared linked to common viral pathogens in a later analysis. Most of the TCR beta V segments (in an earlier analysis) were productive either about 90% or about 30% of the time.

On this clone itself: As yet, its antigen is unknown.

CDR3 size: 12 residues. V lost 2 bases to trimming and J lost 5 bases; unmatched junction nucleotides: 1. The germline CDR1 and CDR2 sequences are GTSNPN and SVGIG (reference sequence). The sample was PBMCs. The TCR comes from a man between 40 and 49 years old in good health and CMV-seronegative. The gene calls are TRBV30 and TRBJ2-5; 8 nucleotides line up with TRBD1. Written as DNA, the CDR3 is TGTGCCTGGAGTTACAGGGGGGAGACCCAGTACTTC. Protein sequence: CAWSYRGETQYF.